The 22 T cell receptor beta chains listed next were all sequenced from one sample in a study of blood T cell repertoires in COVID-19. Assay: immunoSEQ multiplex PCR; the TCRdb copy retains only in-frame clones and omits some. The sample records 250,000 to 350,000 clones, about nine tenths being singletons. The specimen sequenced was peripheral blood. These receptors were taken from a woman between 25 and 40 years old with COVID-19, enrolled during active disease.

This clone has a single count. V usage is TRBV19 and J usage is TRBJ1-5; 8 bases line up with TRBD1. Germline CDR1 and CDR2: LNHDA and SQIVND (reference sequence). CDR3 length equals 15 residues. Trimming took 5 bases from V and 6 from J; bases not matched to a gene: 9. The CDR3 DNA sequence: TGTGCCAGTAGTGGATCCGGGACAGGCGGTCAGCCCCAGCATTTT. It translates to CASSGSGTGGQPQHF. Based on the CDR3 plus reference TRBV19 and TRBJ1-5, the full variable domain is DGGITQSPKYLFRKEGQNVTLSCEQNLNHDAMYWYRQDPGQGLRLIYYSQIVNDFQKGDIAEGYSVSREKKESFPLTVTSAQKNPTAFYLCASSGSGTGGQPQHFGDGTRLSIL.

The genes are TRBV5-1 and TRBJ2-7; 9 bases are shared with TRBD1. This CDR3 region has 13 residues. Trimming removed 9 bases from V and 5 bases from J; junction bases left unmatched: 9. Looked up from germline, CDR1 is SGHRS and CDR2 is YFSETQ. CDR3 amino acids: CANHRDRDHEQYF. CDR3 DNA sequence: TGCGCCAATCACCGGGACAGGGACCACGAGCAGTACTTC.

With regard to this clone: Within the sample, other DNA sequences also encode this same CDR3. This rearrangement joins TRBV9 to TRBJ2-1, with TRBD2 as a possible D gene (6 bases). Trimming took 0 bases from V and 4 from J, leaving 11 bases between them. Germline V gene lookup returns CDR1 SGDLS and CDR2 YYNGEE. This CDR3 has 15 amino acids. The CDR3 coding sequence is TGTGCCAGCAGCGTAGGCAGCGGGTTGTACAATGAGCAGTTCTTC. This gives the protein CASSVGSGLYNEQFF.

Here the CDR3 DNA reads TGTGCCAGCAGGGGAGGGTGGCCTAATGAAAAACTGTTTTTT. Translating gives CASRGGWPNEKLFF. This sequence joins TRBV27 and TRBJ1-4; D gene ambiguous. V gave up 6 bases and J gave up 3 bases, with 11 bases separating them. The CDR3 runs to 14 residues. Germline values: CDR1 MNHEY, CDR2 SMNVEV (reference sequence).

This rearrangement joins TRBV19 to TRBJ2-7; tentative D call: TRBD1 (6 bases). Germline values: CDR1 LNHDA, CDR2 SQIVND (reference sequence). The V and J ends lost 1 base and 0 bases respectively, with 10 bases between them. The CDR3 contains 15 residues. The CDR3 DNA reads TGTGCCAGTAGTATAGTGGCAGGGGCCTCCTACGAGCAGTACTTC. This translates into CASSIVAGASYEQYF.

This chain uses TRBV7-9 with TRBJ2-1; D ambiguous. Trimming took off 0 bases at V and 0 bases at J, with 18 bases between the two ends. CDR3 size: 19 residues. CDR1 and CDR2 from the germline V gene are SEHNR and FQNEAQ (reference sequence). The CDR3 loop is CASSLAIRRITPSYNEQFF. The CDR3 coding sequence is TGTGCCAGCAGCTTAGCCATTCGGCGGATTACCCCCTCCTACAATGAGCAGTTCTTC.

The chain combines TRBV27 with TRBJ2-6; unclear D gene. The CDR3 has 14 amino acids. The V and J ends lost 4 bases and 0 bases respectively, with 4 bases between them. Germline V lookup: CDR1 MNHEY, CDR2 SMNVEV (reference sequence). CDR3 sequence (DNA): TGTGCCAGCAGTTGGCTCTCTGGGGCCAACGTCCTGACTTTC. It encodes CASSWLSGANVLTF.

This clone came up a few times. The rearrangement uses TRBV18 and TRBJ1-4; 8 nucleotides line up with TRBD1. The length of the CDR3 is 14 residues. CDR1 KGHSH and CDR2 LQKENI come from the germline V gene. Trimming cost V 7 bases and J 8 bases; bases outside gene matches: 9. CDR3 sequence (DNA): TGTGCCAGCTGTAAGGACAGGGATGGCGAAAAACTGTTTTTT. Translation gives CASCKDRDGEKLFF.

V usage is TRBV18 and J usage is TRBJ2-6; 7 bases agree with TRBD1. This CDR3 is built from 16 residues. Per germline, CDR1 KGHSH and CDR2 LQKENI. The V and J ends lost 5 bases and 0 bases, in that order; junction bases with no gene match: 4. The CDR3 loop is CASSYRDSSGANVLTF. The CDR3 coding sequence is TGTGCCAGCTCATACCGGGACAGCTCTGGGGCCAACGTCCTGACTTTC.

The chain couples TRBV3-1 (or the pseudogene TRBV3-2) to TRBJ2-2; 9 bases map to TRBD2. From germline, CDR1 is LGHDT and CDR2 YNNKEL (reference sequence). CDR3 length: 15 amino acids. Trimming took 1 base from V and 10 from J; bases not matched to a gene: 7. The CDR3 sequence: CASSQGASGTLELFF. CDR3 coding DNA: TGTGCCAGCAGCCAAGGTGCTAGCGGGACCCTGGAGCTGTTTTTT.

CDR3 bases: TGTGCCAGCAGCTCGACAGGGGGGGAACAGCCCCAGCATTTT. Protein sequence: CASSSTGGEQPQHF. J is TRBJ1-5 and V is TRBV11-2; 9 positions match TRBD1. The CDR3 covers 14 residues. Germline values: CDR1 SGHAT, CDR2 FQNNGV. The J segment lost 7 bases and the V segment lost 4 bases, leaving 5 bases of the junction unmatched. The whole variable domain, filled in from reference TRBV11-2 and TRBJ1-5, reads EAGVAQSPRYKIIEKRQSVAFWCNPISGHATLYWYQQILGQGPKLLIQFQNNGVVDDSQLPKDRFSAERLKGVDSTLKIQPAKLEDSAVYLCASSSTGGEQPQHFGDGTRLSIL.

This sequence joins TRBV2 and TRBJ2-5; 9 bases fit TRBD1. V dropped 4 bases and J dropped 7; count of bases not matched to a gene: 7. The CDR3 contains 14 residues. The V gene's germline CDR1 is SNHLY and CDR2 FYNNEI. The CDR3 loop is CASSAGQGKRTQYF. CDR3 DNA sequence: TGTGCCAGCAGTGCCGGACAGGGGAAGAGGACCCAGTACTTC.

V gene TRBV2 combines with J gene TRBJ1-6; 7 bases are a match to TRBD1. CDR3 length: 16 residues. From germline, CDR1 is SNHLY and CDR2 FYNNEI. Losses at the gene ends were 10 bases for V and 5 bases for J; bases not matched to a gene: 14. The CDR3 bases are TGTGCCACCGCGAACCTCCGGGACAGCAATAATTCACCCCTCCACTTT. Its protein product is CATANLRDSNNSPLHF.

This rearrangement joins TRBV6-4 to TRBJ2-2; TRBD1 agrees at 9 bases. The CDR3 runs 14 residues. V trimming: 8 bases; J trimming: 4 bases; junction bases outside the gene matches: 5. CDR1 is MRHNA and CDR2 is SNTAGT in the germline V gene. CDR3 DNA sequence: TGTGCCAGCGGGACAGGGCTTTCCACCGGGGAGCTGTTTTTT. Translating it yields CASGTGLSTGELFF.

The rearrangement uses TRBV5-1 and TRBJ2-1; D possibly corresponds to TRBD1 (5 bases). The CDR3 covers 15 residues. Trimming removed 0 bases at V and 3 bases at J, with 10 bases between. Germline V gives CDR1 SGHRS, CDR2 YFSETQ. DNA for the CDR3: TGCGCCAGCAGCTTGGGAGTAGGGGTCTACAATGAGCAGTTCTTC. Its translation is CASSLGVGVYNEQFF.

The CDR3 loop reads CASSQETGGKYNEQFF. CDR3 in DNA: TGCGCCAGCAGCCAGGAAACAGGGGGGAAATACAATGAGCAGTTCTTC. V is TRBV5-1 and J is TRBJ2-1, with 8 positions matching TRBD1. Germline V gives CDR1 SGHRS, CDR2 YFSETQ. The CDR3 is 16 residues long. Trimming removed 4 bases from V and 4 bases from J; junction bases left unmatched: 10.

CDR3 in amino acids: CASSFASGSVGETQYF. For the CDR3, the DNA is TGTGCCAGCAGCTTTGCCAGCGGGAGTGTCGGGGAGACCCAGTACTTC. The chain has TRBV7-2 and TRBJ2-5, with 8 bases aligning to TRBD2. J was trimmed by 5 bases and V by 3 bases; bases with no gene match: 11. CDR1 SGHTA and CDR2 FQGNSA come from the germline V gene. The CDR3 runs 16 residues. The full variable domain, with the rest looked up from reference TRBV7-2 and TRBJ2-5, is GAGVSQSPSNKVTEKGKDVELRCDPISGHTALYWYRQSLGQGLEFLIYFQGNSAPDKSGLPSDRFSAERTGGSVSTLTIQRTQQEDSAVYLCASSFASGSVGETQYFGPGTRLLVL.

The rearrangement links TRBV29-1 to TRBJ2-5; TRBD1 agrees at 12 bases. Germline trimming cut 6 bases from V and 4 bases from J; bases unmatched to any gene: 6. Germline V gives CDR1 SQVTM, CDR2 ANQGSEA. CDR3 size: 14 residues. The CDR3 loop is CSVGDRGPLETQYF. For the CDR3, the DNA is TGCAGCGTCGGGGACAGGGGGCCGTTAGAGACCCAGTACTTC. Supplemented by reference TRBV29-1 and TRBJ2-5, the full variable domain reads SAVISQKPSRDICQRGTSLTIQCQVDSQVTMMFWYRQQPGQSLTLIATANQGSEATYESGFVIDKFPISRPNLTFSTLTVSNMSPEDSSIYLCSVGDRGPLETQYFGPGTRLLVL.

The chain uses TRBV7-6 and TRBJ2-7; 8 bases match TRBD1. The ends lost 5 bases at V and 6 bases at J; junction bases unmatched: 3. This CDR3 is built from 12 residues. The germline CDR1 and CDR2 sequences are SGHVS and FNYEAQ. CDR3 sequence (DNA): TGTGCCAGCAGCAGCAGGGGGCGCGAGCAGTACTTC. Translation: CASSSRGREQYF.

Only one count was recorded for this clone. V is TRBV7-2 and J is TRBJ1-3, with a possible D match to TRBD1 (5 bases). Germline lookup yields CDR1 SGHTA and CDR2 FQGNSA. The V end was cut by 5 bases, the J end by 1 base, with 9 bases between. This CDR3 comprises 14 residues. CDR3 DNA sequence: TGTGCCAGCAGCCCCCAGGGTTCTGGAAACACCATATATTTT. Translating gives CASSPQGSGNTIYF.

The chain uses TRBV6-1 and TRBJ1-6; 10 bases match TRBD1. The CDR3 length is 20 residues. The V gene's germline CDR1 is MNHNS and CDR2 SASEGT. The junction had 16 bases not matched to a gene; V was cut back by 4 bases and J by 4 bases. CDR3 region: CASSASRDRGLLLYNSPLHF. CDR3 in DNA: TGTGCCAGCAGTGCCTCCCGGGACAGGGGCCTCTTGCTGTATAATTCACCCCTCCACTTT.

This clone came up once. This sequence joins TRBV5-1 and TRBJ2-3; no definite D call. CDR3 length equals 15 residues. Germline values: CDR1 SGHRS, CDR2 YFSETQ. V lost 0 bases to trimming and J lost 4 bases, with 12 bases between them. The CDR3, as DNA: TGCGCCAGCAGCTTGGGGCAGCTCGGAGCAGATACGCAGTATTTT. Translation gives CASSLGQLGADTQYF.